The clone carrying this T cell receptor beta chain was seen just once. Antigen: not known. This entry comes from a study of blood T cells in healthy people across ages. Study observations and caveats: Per-million-T-cell TCR beta diversity fell roughly linearly with age.

Primed by a sample-barcoded 5' primer and a J-beta primer mix, a second PCR proceeded for about 7 to 12 cycles. TCRdb analysed the 5' RACE reads with MiXCR anew, one entry per CDR3 protein. The data show roughly 560,000 distinct CDR3 sequences, about 25% seen once. A further study also used this sample, focusing on T cells of mothers and their children. Per that paper: A few healthy Caucasian mothers, along with their six children, served as the donors. Per mother, over 9 million TCR beta CDR3 reads were obtained; per child, about 3 million. Slightly higher, non-significant overlap characterized related mother-child pairs relative to unrelated pairs.

The source of this sequence is a boy younger than 18 in good health. What was sequenced was blood.

Here the CDR3 reads CASSDWRRETQYF. In DNA, the CDR3 is TGTGCCAGCAGCGACTGGAGGAGGGAGACCCAGTACTTC. V is TRBV7-2 and J is TRBJ2-5, with D maybe TRBD2 (5 bases). V gave up 5 bases and J gave up 5 bases, with 12 bases separating them. CDR1 is SGHTA and CDR2 is FQGNSA in the germline V gene. The CDR3 has 13 residues.